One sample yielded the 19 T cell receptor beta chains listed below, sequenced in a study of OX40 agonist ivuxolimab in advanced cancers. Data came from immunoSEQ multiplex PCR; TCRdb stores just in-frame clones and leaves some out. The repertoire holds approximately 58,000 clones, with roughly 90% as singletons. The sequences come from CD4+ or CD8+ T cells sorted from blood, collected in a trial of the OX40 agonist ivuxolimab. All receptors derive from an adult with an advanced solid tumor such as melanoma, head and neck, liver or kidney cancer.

The CDR3 reads CASSKGRISGSYNEQFF. The DNA of the CDR3 is TGTGCCAGCAGCAAGGGCCGGATATCGGGATCCTACAATGAGCAGTTCTTC. The chain combines TRBV14 with TRBJ2-1; D is perhaps TRBD2 (5 bases). The germline V gene encodes CDR1 SGHDN and CDR2 FVKESK. CDR3 size: 17 residues. V was clipped by 5 bases and J by 1 base, with 18 bases between them.

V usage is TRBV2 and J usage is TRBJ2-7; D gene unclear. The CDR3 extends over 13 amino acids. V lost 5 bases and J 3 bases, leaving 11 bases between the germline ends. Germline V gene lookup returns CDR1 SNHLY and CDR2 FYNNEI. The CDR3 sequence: CASSMTEYYEQYF. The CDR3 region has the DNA TGTGCCAGCAGTATGACTGAATACTACGAGCAGTACTTC.

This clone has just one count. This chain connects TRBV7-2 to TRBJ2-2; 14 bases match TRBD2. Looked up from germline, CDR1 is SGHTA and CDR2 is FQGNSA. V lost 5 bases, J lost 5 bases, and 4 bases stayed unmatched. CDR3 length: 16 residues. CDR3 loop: CASSPRTSGRTGELFF. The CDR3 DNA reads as TGTGCCAGCAGCCCACGGACTAGCGGGAGGACCGGGGAGCTGTTTTTT.

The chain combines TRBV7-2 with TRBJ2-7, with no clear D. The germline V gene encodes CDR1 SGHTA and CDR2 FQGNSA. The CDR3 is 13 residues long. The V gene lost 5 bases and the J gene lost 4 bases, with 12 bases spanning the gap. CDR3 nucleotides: TGTGCCAGCAGCGGCGTGATTTGGTACGAGCAGTACTTC. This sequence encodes CASSGVIWYEQYF.

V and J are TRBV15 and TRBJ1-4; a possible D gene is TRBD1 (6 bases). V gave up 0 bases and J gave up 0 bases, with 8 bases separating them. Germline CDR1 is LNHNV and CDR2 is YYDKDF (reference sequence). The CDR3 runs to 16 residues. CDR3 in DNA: TGTGCCACCAGCAGAGATTGGACAGCAACTAATGAAAAACTGTTTTTT. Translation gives CATSRDWTATNEKLFF. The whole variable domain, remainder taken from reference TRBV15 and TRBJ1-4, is DAMVIQNPRYQVTQFGKPVTLSCSQTLNHNVMYWYQQKSSQAPKLLFHYYDKDFNNEADTPDNFQSRRPNTSFCFLDIRSPGLGDTAMYLCATSRDWTATNEKLFFGSGTQLSVL.

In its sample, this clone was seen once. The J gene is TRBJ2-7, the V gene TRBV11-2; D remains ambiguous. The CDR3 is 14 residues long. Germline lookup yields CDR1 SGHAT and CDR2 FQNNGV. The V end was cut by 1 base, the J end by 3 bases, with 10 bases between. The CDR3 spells CASSLGSEIYEQYF. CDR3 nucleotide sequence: TGTGCCAGCAGCTTAGGTTCGGAGATCTACGAGCAGTACTTC.

The CDR3: CAISETLQGKPYNEQFF. The CDR3 DNA sequence: TGTGCCATCAGTGAGACGTTACAGGGGAAACCCTACAATGAGCAGTTCTTC. The chain carries TRBV10-3 and TRBJ2-1; TRBD1 matches at 7 bases. The V segment lost 2 bases and the J segment 2 bases; nucleotides outside the gene matches: 9. Germline values: CDR1 ENHRY, CDR2 SYGVKD. CDR3 length: 17 amino acids.

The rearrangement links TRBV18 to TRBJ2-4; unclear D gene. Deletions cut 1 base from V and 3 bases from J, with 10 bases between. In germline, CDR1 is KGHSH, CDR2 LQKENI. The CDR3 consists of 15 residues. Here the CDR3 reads CASSPQGTGKNIQYF. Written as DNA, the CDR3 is TGTGCCAGCTCACCACAGGGTACGGGCAAAAACATTCAGTACTTC.

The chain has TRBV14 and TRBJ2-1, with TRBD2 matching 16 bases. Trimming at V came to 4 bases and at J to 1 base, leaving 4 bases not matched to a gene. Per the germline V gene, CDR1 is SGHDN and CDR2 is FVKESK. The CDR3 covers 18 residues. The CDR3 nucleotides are TGTGCCAGCAGCCGGGGACTAGCGGGAGGGCGATCCTACAATGAGCAGTTCTTC. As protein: CASSRGLAGGRSYNEQFF. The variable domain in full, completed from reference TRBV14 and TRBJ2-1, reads EAGVTQFPSHSVIEKGQTVTLRCDPISGHDNLYWYRRVMGKEIKFLLHFVKESKQDESGMPNNRFLAERTGGTYSTLKVQPAELEDSGVYFCASSRGLAGGRSYNEQFFGPGTRLTVL.

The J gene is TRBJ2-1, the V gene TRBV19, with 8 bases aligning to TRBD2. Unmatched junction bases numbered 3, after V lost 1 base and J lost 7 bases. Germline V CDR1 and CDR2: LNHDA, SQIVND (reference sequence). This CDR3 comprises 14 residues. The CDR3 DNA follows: TGTGCCAGTAGTATAGTAGGGACTAGGAATGAGCAGTTCTTC. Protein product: CASSIVGTRNEQFF. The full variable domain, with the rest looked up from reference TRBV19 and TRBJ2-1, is DGGITQSPKYLFRKEGQNVTLSCEQNLNHDAMYWYRQDPGQGLRLIYYSQIVNDFQKGDIAEGYSVSREKKESFPLTVTSAQKNPTAFYLCASSIVGTRNEQFFGPGTRLTVL.

CDR3 nucleotides: TGTGCCAGTACTATGGGGTTAAATGAAAAACTGTTTTTT. This sequence encodes CASTMGLNEKLFF. The chain links TRBV19 to TRBJ1-4; D unresolved. Germline V lookup: CDR1 LNHDA, CDR2 SQIVND (reference sequence). This CDR3 is 13 amino acids long. Trimming pared 7 bases from V and 5 bases from J, leaving 11 bases between.

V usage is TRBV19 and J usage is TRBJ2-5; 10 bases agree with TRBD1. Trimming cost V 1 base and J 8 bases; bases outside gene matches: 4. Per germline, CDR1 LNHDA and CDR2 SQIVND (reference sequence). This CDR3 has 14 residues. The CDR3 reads CASSIGGQGVTQYF. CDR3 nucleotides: TGTGCCAGTAGTATAGGTGGACAGGGGGTTACCCAGTACTTC.

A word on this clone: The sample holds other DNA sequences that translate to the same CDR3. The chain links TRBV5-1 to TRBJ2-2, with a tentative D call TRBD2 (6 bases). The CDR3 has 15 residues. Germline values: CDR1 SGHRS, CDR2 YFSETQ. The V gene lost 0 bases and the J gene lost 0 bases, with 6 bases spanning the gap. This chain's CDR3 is CASSLGRANTGELFF. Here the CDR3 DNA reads TGCGCCAGCAGCTTGGGGAGGGCGAACACCGGGGAGCTGTTTTTT.

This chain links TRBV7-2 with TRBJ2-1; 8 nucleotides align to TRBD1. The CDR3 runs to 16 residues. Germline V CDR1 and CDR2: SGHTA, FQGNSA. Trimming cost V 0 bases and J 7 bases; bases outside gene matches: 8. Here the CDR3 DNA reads TGTGCCAGCAGCTTAGCACCCAGGGGGCTTGGAAATGAGCAGTTCTTC. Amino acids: CASSLAPRGLGNEQFF.

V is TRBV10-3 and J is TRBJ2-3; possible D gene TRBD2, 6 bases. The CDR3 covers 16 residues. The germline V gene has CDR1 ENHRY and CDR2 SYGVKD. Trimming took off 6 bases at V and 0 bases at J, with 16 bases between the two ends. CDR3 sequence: CAIRALGGGSTDTQYF. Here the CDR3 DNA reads TGTGCCATCAGGGCACTGGGGGGAGGTAGCACAGATACGCAGTATTTT.

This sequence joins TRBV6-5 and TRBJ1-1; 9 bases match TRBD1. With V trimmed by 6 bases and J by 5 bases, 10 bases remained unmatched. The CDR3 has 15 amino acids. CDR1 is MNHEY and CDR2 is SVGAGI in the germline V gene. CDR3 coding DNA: TGTGCCAGCAGAGAACAGGGGGCGCGATCAACTGAAGCTTTCTTT. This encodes CASREQGARSTEAFF.

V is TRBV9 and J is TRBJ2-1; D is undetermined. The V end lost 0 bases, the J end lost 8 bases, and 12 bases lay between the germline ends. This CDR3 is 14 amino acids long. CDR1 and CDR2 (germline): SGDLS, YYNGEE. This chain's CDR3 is CASSVVSLQDEQFF. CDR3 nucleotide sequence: TGTGCCAGCAGCGTAGTCAGTCTCCAGGATGAGCAGTTCTTC.

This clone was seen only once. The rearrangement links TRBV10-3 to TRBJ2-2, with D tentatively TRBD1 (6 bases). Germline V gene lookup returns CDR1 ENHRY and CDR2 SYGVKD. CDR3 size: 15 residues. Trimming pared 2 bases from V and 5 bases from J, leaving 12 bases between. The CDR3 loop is CAISENQGRTGELFF. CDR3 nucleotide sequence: TGTGCCATCAGTGAGAACCAGGGGCGGACCGGGGAGCTGTTTTTT.

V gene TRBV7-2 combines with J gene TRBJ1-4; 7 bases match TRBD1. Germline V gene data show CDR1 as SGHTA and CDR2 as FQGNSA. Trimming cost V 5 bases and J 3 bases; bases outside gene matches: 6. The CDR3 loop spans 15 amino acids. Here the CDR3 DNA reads TGTGCCAGCAGCCCAGGGGGGGGAGCTAATGAAAAACTGTTTTTT. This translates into CASSPGGGANEKLFF. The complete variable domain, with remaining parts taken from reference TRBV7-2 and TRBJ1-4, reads GAGVSQSPSNKVTEKGKDVELRCDPISGHTALYWYRQSLGQGLEFLIYFQGNSAPDKSGLPSDRFSAERTGGSVSTLTIQRTQQEDSAVYLCASSPGGGANEKLFFGSGTQLSVL.